This TCR beta chain was recovered during a study of blood T cells in healthy people across ages. The study's findings and limits: Shifts in expanded clonotypes may have been confounded by donor CMV status, which was unknown.

About this clonotype itself: The antigen remains unidentified.

Together with a sample-barcoded 5' primer, a J-beta primer mix was included in a second PCR lasting about 6 to 11 cycles. Template switching added a 12-random-nucleotide identifier to every cDNA molecule. One entry per CDR3 protein, called by TCRdb with MiXCR from the 5' RACE reads. The sample carries hundreds of thousands of distinct CDR3 sequences, around 62% recorded once. Every sample yielded at least 6 million isolated PBMCs. Germline V lookup: CDR1 LNHNV, CDR2 YYDKDF (reference sequence). This CDR3 is 15 amino acids long. The origin of this receptor is a man aged 25-45 years in good health. The specimen sequenced was blood. This chain connects TRBV15 to TRBJ2-1; perhaps TRBD2 as D (6 bases). The J call may not be correct, given that the DNA end is closer to TRBJ2-7. CDR3 loop: CATRAAGTPLYEQYF. The CDR3 nucleotides read TGTGCCACCAGAGCCGCGGGGACTCCCCTCTACGAGCAGTACTTC.